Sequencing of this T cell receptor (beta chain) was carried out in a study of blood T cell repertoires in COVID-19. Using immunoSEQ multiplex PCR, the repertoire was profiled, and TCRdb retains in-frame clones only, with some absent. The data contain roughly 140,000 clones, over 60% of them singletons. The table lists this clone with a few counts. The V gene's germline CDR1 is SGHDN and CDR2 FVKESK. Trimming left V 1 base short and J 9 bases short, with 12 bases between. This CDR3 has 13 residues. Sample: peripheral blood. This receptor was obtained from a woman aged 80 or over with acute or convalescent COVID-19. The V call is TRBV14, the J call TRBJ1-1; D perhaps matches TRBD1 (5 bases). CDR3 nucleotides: TGTGCCAGCAGCCAAGTGAACAGGATCCAAGCTTTCTTT. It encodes CASSQVNRIQAFF.